This record looks at one TCR beta chain sequence and its context. Its antigen target is currently unknown. Base-call qualities are not available, and no considerably larger clone is one nucleotide away. The label giving this sample's time point can be read as: cells obtained before transplantation from donor or recipient. CD3+CD4+ and CD3+CD8+ populations were FACS-sorted from unstimulated pre-transplant donor and recipient cells taken from spleen or lymph nodes. From its cysteine to its phenylalanine, the CDR3 spans 11 amino acids. The kept DNA is CDR3 alone, 33 bases in frame from the first base. V loses 5 bases at its end and J loses 7 bases; junction bases beyond the gene matches: 2. The germline V gene (reference sequence) gives CDR1 as DFQATT and CDR2 as SNEGSKA. The data are from a study of graft-versus-host responses after intestinal transplantation (dated by TCRdb to the early 2020s). Concerning the study at large: The transplants that recipients got were multivisceral, liver-intestinal, or isolated intestinal. Donor T cell macrochimerism was defined as a peak of at least 4% donor T cells among recipient peripheral blood mononuclear cells. The cohort enrolled fewer than 25 intestinal transplant recipients including one retransplant, and a few patients lacking pretransplant specimens were excluded. Samples from a few later patients were sequenced in-house on an Illumina MiSeq with MiXCR processing rather than by the commercial service. Bulk TCR-beta CDR3 sequencing was used to track graft-versus-host and host-versus-graft alloreactive T cell clones in the graft, circulation and bone marrow after intestinal transplantation. Alloreactive clones were identified by sequencing pre-transplant mixed lymphocyte reaction products and comparing them with unstimulated pre-transplant donor and recipient T cells. Every recipient was given anti-thymocyte globulin induction, then maintenance tacrolimus and steroids for about three years.

Receptor libraries were prepared by the immunoSEQ multiplex PCR assay. For most patients, genomic DNA was isolated with the Qiagen DNeasy Blood and Tissue Kit and sent frozen to Adaptive Biotechnologies for TCR sequencing. For most patients, high-throughput TCR-beta CDR3 sequencing of genomic DNA was performed by Adaptive Biotechnologies. The published analysis was carried out like this. Adaptive's ImmunoSEQ software supplied the TCR sequencing data for around 19 patients, while MiXCR and VDJtools were used to process a few other patients. CD4 versus CD8 sorting errors were corrected by removing sequences found in both subsets at a frequency ratio below 5:1. CDR3 nucleotide sequences shared by donor and recipient were removed because the origin of these sequences could not be assigned. To count as alloreactive, a clone needed at least 2-fold expansion over unstimulated cells and a minimum CFSE-low frequency of 0.002% (template counts) or 0.001% (read counts). Clones were considered mappable if detected in sequenced pre-transplant spleen, lymph node, or MLR CFSE-low populations of the donor or recipient. The cumulative frequency of alloreactive clones was calculated as a percentage of all sequences, weighted by copy number. Here the immuneACCESS table is served through TCRdb, limited to in-frame sequences with V and J called. Missing clones are a known gap in these copies; in checked studies unresolved V genes cover under half, and the rest lacks a known reason. Clonal size and the V and J genes are those of that table, whereas D and trimming came from the DNA. Within this sample are around 70,000 clones, with 80% to 90% of them counted one time only. Just under 2.5% of the sample is in the top ten clones.

Results and caveats for the whole study, not just this receptor: GvH clones were detected in recipient bone marrow, and some of these GvH clones were observed earlier in ileal mucosa or blood, consistent with an intestinal mucosal origin. In the allografts of patients with donor T cell macrochimerism, GvH to HvG T cell clonal ratios were high. Early after transplant, peak levels of circulating GvH clones were associated with declines in HvG clones. The relatively low number and heterogeneity of intestinal transplant patients limited the conclusions.

This sequence originates from a human donor who received an intestinal transplant. This chain is built from TRBV20-1 and TRBJ2-7; 10 of the junction bases match TRBD1. The material sequenced was unstimulated CD8+ T cells sorted from spleen or lymph node cells, taken before intestinal transplant. CDR3 region: CSARTGGEQYF. Here is the DNA: TGCAGTGCTCGGACAGGGGGTGAGCAGTACTTC.